Here is one T cell receptor (beta chain) with its context. Original methodology: Counts of nucleated cells, estimated from reference gene primer amplification, were obtained. The data were produced by immunoSEQ multiplex PCR, yet TCRdb's version contains in-frame clones alone and is incomplete. V, J and clone size derive from that table, while D and trimming were established from the DNA sequence. The sample holds roughly 190,000 clones, about 86% seen once. V trimming: 1 base; J trimming: 2 bases; junction bases outside the gene matches: 7. The CDR3 contains 17 residues. Germline V gene lookup returns CDR1 SGHDT and CDR2 YYEEEE. The sample comes from a study of blood T cell repertoires in COVID-19. Study as a whole: Samples of COVID-19 (acute and convalescent) were obtained from the United States, Italy and Spain. From T cells, B-cell-depleted T cells, or PBMCs came the material, which was cDNA or gDNA.

V usage is TRBV5-6 and J usage is TRBJ2-1; 9 bases align to TRBD2. The sequencing sample was made of peripheral blood. The TCR sequence derives from a human donor with acute or convalescent COVID-19. The donor label of this sample is uncertain. This chain's CDR3 is CASSLYGIAGAYNEQFF. The CDR3 region has the DNA TGTGCCAGCAGCTTGTATGGTATAGCGGGGGCCTACAATGAGCAGTTCTTC.